Shown below are 13 T cell receptor beta chains from a single sample sequenced in a study of blood T cells in healthy people across ages (dated by TCRdb to the mid-2010s). To prepare the library, 5' RACE was applied. For sequencing, an Illumina HiSeq 2500 was employed. A second roughly 6 to 11 cycle PCR used a sample-barcoded 5' primer and a J-beta primer mix. TCRdb ran its own pipeline on the public reads, namely fastp trimming at Q25 and MiXCR clone calling, and kept in-frame beta chains. Rows matching on CDR3 protein sequence are summarized as one entry with the most common DNA and genes. This sample holds about 780,000 distinct CDR3 sequences; roughly 26% were observed only once. The ten largest clones add up to approximately 2.9% of the sample. These data were also reused for a study on T cells of mothers and their children.

Sequenced input: blood. These receptors all stem from a boy aged 10-17 years in good health.

Regarding this clonotype: A much bigger clone sits one base away, suggesting this may be a read error. The rearrangement links TRBV12-3 or TRBV12-4 to TRBJ1-6; TRBD1 matches 9 bases. The CDR3 consists of 15 residues. The V segment lost 6 bases and the J segment 7 bases; nucleotides outside the gene matches: 7. CDR3 sequence reads: CASSPTGGGNSPLHF. The CDR3 coding sequence is TGTGCCAGCAGCCCCACAGGGGGCGGGAATTCACCCCTCCACTTT.

This clonotype was counted a few times. V usage is TRBV2 and J usage is TRBJ2-5; D possibly matches TRBD1 or TRBD2 (5 bases each). The CDR3 consists of 14 residues. Germline-derived CDR1 and CDR2 are SNHLY and FYNNEI. V lost 10 bases to trimming and J lost 0 bases, with 15 bases between them. In nucleotides, the CDR3 is TGTGCCATCCTCCCCCGGGGCCACCAAGAGACCCAGTACTTC. Protein product: CAILPRGHQETQYF.

This chain uses TRBV5-4 with TRBJ1-1; TRBD1 matches at 8 bases. CDR1 is SGHNT and CDR2 is YYREEE in the germline V gene (reference sequence). CDR3 length: 13 amino acids. With 4 bases clipped from V and 11 bases from J, the junction kept 10 bases outside the gene matches. This CDR3 is CASSPRQGMGAFF. The CDR3 DNA follows: TGTGCCAGCAGCCCCCGACAGGGGATGGGGGCTTTCTTT.

This clonotype was observed a handful of times. V is TRBV29-1 and J is TRBJ2-7; the D is unclear. V lost 5 bases and J lost 6, with 20 bases in between. Germline V gene data show CDR1 as SQVTM and CDR2 as ANQGSEA. The CDR3 runs to 14 residues. The CDR3 loop is CSVPERALTGEQYF. The CDR3 bases are TGCAGCGTTCCCGAAAGGGCTTTAACCGGCGAGCAGTACTTC.

This clonotype was seen a few times. The rearrangement links TRBV24-1 to TRBJ2-5; 9 nucleotides match TRBD1. The end of the DNA fits TRBJ2-1 better, so the J call may be wrong. The CDR3 extends over 16 amino acids. The germline gives CDR1 KGHDR, CDR2 SFDVKD. The CDR3: CATSEVTGGAGNEQFF. CDR3 nucleotide sequence: TGTGCCACCAGTGAGGTAACAGGGGGCGCAGGGAATGAGCAGTTCTTC.

The chain joins TRBV21-1 to TRBJ1-4. TRBV21-1 is a pseudogene. This CDR3 is built from 14 residues. CDR3 residues: CASSNGSEDEKLFF. CDR3 in DNA: TGTGCCAGCAGCAATGGGTCGGAGGATGAAAAACTGTTTTTT.

This rearrangement joins TRBV6-5 to TRBJ1-2; TRBD1 matches 9 bases. The germline V gene has CDR1 MNHEY and CDR2 SVGAGI. V lost 11 bases to trimming and J lost 4 bases; unmatched junction nucleotides: 2. The CDR3 totals 11 residues. The CDR3 reads CAAGQGYGYTF. The CDR3 DNA reads TGTGCCGCGGGACAGGGCTATGGCTACACCTTC.

The genes are TRBV27 and TRBJ1-1, with 9 nucleotides matching TRBD1. Trimming cost V 5 bases and J 5 bases; bases outside gene matches: 15. The germline CDR1 and CDR2 sequences are MNHEY and SMNVEV (reference sequence). This CDR3 is built from 17 residues. The CDR3 DNA is TGTGCCAGCAGTCCAGTCCCGGGACAGGGCCTCTGGACTGAAGCTTTCTTT. It encodes CASSPVPGQGLWTEAFF.

This clonotype was counted a single time. The chain has TRBV14 and TRBJ2-5, with D possibly being TRBD2 (6 bases). CDR3 size: 15 residues. Per germline, CDR1 SGHDN and CDR2 FVKESK. V was shortened by 5 bases and J by 4 bases, with 17 bases between the two germline ends. The CDR3 region is CASSATAGRGETQYF. The CDR3 bases are TGTGCCAGCAGCGCCACCGCGGGACGCGGAGAGACCCAGTACTTC.

The CDR3 spells CASKRGHGYTF. Here the CDR3 DNA reads TGTGCCAGCAAACGGGGGCATGGCTACACCTTC. V usage is TRBV27 and J usage is TRBJ1-2; a possible D gene is TRBD1 (6 bases). This CDR3 contains 11 residues. V was shortened by 7 bases and J by 6 bases, with 9 bases between the two germline ends. Germline lookup yields CDR1 MNHEY and CDR2 SMNVEV (reference sequence).

This chain uses TRBV10-3 with TRBJ2-1, with TRBD2 identical over 10 bases. Germline values: CDR1 ENHRY, CDR2 SYGVKD. This CDR3 has 15 residues. The V gene end was trimmed by 3 bases and the J gene end by 4 bases; junction bases not matched to a gene: 3. CDR3 region: CAISDASGGYNEQFF. The CDR3 coding sequence is TGTGCCATCAGTGACGCTAGCGGGGGTTACAATGAGCAGTTCTTC.

This clonotype showed up just a few times. V and J are TRBV24-1 and TRBJ2-5, with TRBD2 identical over 7 bases. Germline CDR1 reads KGHDR; CDR2 reads SFDVKD. The CDR3 runs 16 residues. After removal of 4 bases from V and 5 bases from J, the junction contained 12 bases not matched to a gene. CDR3: CATSEGLGGFAETQYF. CDR3 sequence (DNA): TGTGCCACCAGTGAAGGGCTGGGAGGGTTCGCGGAGACCCAGTACTTC.

J is TRBJ2-1 and V is TRBV20-1; D might be TRBD1 (6 bases). Germline CDR1 and CDR2: DFQATT and SNEGSKA (reference sequence). This CDR3 comprises 13 residues. Trimming shortened V by 6 bases and J by 10 bases, and 19 bases separated the two germline ends. The DNA of the CDR3 is TGCAGTGCCCCAATCATGGGGGCCTCCGAGCAGTTCTTC. Its protein product is CSAPIMGASEQFF.